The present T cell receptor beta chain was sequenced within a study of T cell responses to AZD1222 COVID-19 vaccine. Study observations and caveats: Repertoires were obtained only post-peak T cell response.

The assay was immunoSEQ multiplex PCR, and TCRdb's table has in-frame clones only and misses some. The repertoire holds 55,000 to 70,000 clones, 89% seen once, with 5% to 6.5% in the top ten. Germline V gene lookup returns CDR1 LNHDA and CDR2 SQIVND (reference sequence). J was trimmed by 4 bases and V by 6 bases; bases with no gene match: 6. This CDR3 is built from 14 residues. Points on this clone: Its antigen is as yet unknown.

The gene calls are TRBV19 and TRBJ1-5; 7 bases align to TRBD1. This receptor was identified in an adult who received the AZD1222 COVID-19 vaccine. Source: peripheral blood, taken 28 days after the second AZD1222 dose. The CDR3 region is CASRETGLNQPQHF. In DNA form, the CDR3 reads TGTGCCAGTAGGGAGACAGGGCTGAATCAGCCCCAGCATTTT. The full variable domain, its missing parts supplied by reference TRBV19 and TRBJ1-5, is DGGITQSPKYLFRKEGQNVTLSCEQNLNHDAMYWYRQDPGQGLRLIYYSQIVNDFQKGDIAEGYSVSREKKESFPLTVTSAQKNPTAFYLCASRETGLNQPQHFGDGTRLSIL.